Shown below are 26 T cell receptor beta chains from a single sample sequenced in a study of siplizumab effects on memory and regulatory T cells. Data came from immunoSEQ multiplex PCR; TCRdb stores just in-frame clones and leaves some out. The sample contains 90,000 to 110,000 clones, approximately 94% of which appear only once. Material: CD4+ T cells sorted from blood. The receptors originated from a human donor in good health.

The chain employs TRBV4-3 and TRBJ2-7; 8 bases map to TRBD2. Trimming at V came to 0 bases and at J to 7 bases, leaving 11 bases not matched to a gene. Looked up from germline, CDR1 is LGHNA and CDR2 is YSLEER. CDR3 length equals 16 residues. CDR3 nucleotides: TGCGCCAGCAGCCAAGATTTTGGGACTAGTGCGGGTGAGCAGTACTTC. It yields the protein CASSQDFGTSAGEQYF.

This clone appeared a single time. This sequence joins TRBV5-1 and TRBJ2-7; TRBD2 is a possible D gene (6 bases). This CDR3 region has 15 residues. The germline V gene has CDR1 SGHRS and CDR2 YFSETQ. The V gene lost 0 bases and the J gene lost 2 bases, with 12 bases spanning the gap. The CDR3 DNA is TGCGCCAGCAGCTTGGTGAGGGGAGGAACCTACGAGCAGTACTTC. This translates into CASSLVRGGTYEQYF.

This chain uses TRBV27 with TRBJ1-1, with TRBD1 identical over 8 bases. CDR1 is MNHEY and CDR2 is SMNVEV in the germline V gene (reference sequence). V shed 3 bases and J 3 bases; nucleotides not matched to a gene: 9. CDR3 length equals 16 residues. DNA of the CDR3: TGTGCCAGCAGTTTCCTCAGGGGGCGCGGGGACACTGAAGCTTTCTTT. Amino acid sequence: CASSFLRGRGDTEAFF.

V and J are TRBV4-1 and TRBJ1-1; weak D call: TRBD1 (6 bases). This CDR3 has 15 amino acids. Germline CDR1 is MGHRA and CDR2 is YSYEKL. Deletions cut 7 bases from V and 2 bases from J, with 17 bases between. CDR3 bases: TGCGCCAGCAAAGCCTCCGGGACAATAAACACTGAAGCTTTCTTT. This sequence encodes CASKASGTINTEAFF.

The chain is built from TRBV30 and TRBJ1-5; a weak D match, TRBD1 (5 bases). Trimming took off 2 bases at V and 6 bases at J, with 11 bases between the two ends. Germline values: CDR1 GTSNPN, CDR2 SVGIG (reference sequence). This CDR3 contains 13 residues. CDR3 amino acids: CAWSMVGRQPQHF. CDR3 bases: TGTGCCTGGAGTATGGTGGGGCGTCAGCCCCAGCATTTT.

This chain links TRBV18 with TRBJ1-1; no clear D. This CDR3 is built from 15 residues. Deletions cut 3 bases from V and 3 bases from J, with 14 bases between. CDR1 is KGHSH and CDR2 is LQKENI in the germline V gene. The CDR3 DNA follows: TGTGCCAGCTCACCCGTCGAAGGGTCCGACACTGAAGCTTTCTTT. Protein sequence: CASSPVEGSDTEAFF.

The chain couples TRBV19 to TRBJ2-7; TRBD2 agrees at 7 bases. The CDR3 is 13 amino acids. The ends lost 3 bases at V and 3 bases at J; junction bases unmatched: 2. In germline, CDR1 is LNHDA, CDR2 SQIVND (reference sequence). CDR3 sequence (DNA): TGTGCCAGTAGTATTGGGACTAACTACGAGCAGTACTTC. This sequence encodes CASSIGTNYEQYF.

The CDR3 DNA sequence: TGTGCCTGGGCAGGGCAGGGAACCTTGGGGGAGACCCAGTACTTC. It codes for CAWAGQGTLGETQYF. The gene calls are TRBV30 and TRBJ2-5; D possibly corresponds to TRBD1 (5 bases). The CDR3 extends over 15 amino acids. Germline CDR1 GTSNPN, CDR2 SVGIG (reference sequence). V shed 5 bases and J shed 5 bases, with 21 bases lying between them.

The chain combines TRBV30 with TRBJ2-3; 8 nucleotides match TRBD2. CDR1 and CDR2 from the germline V gene are GTSNPN and SVGIG (reference sequence). J gave up 4 bases and V 4 bases, and 10 bases lay outside the gene matches. The CDR3 consists of 15 residues. The CDR3 sequence is CAWTGGSGVSDTQYF. The CDR3 DNA follows: TGTGCCTGGACCGGAGGTAGCGGGGTTTCAGATACGCAGTATTTT.

The chain has TRBV25-1 and TRBJ2-2; TRBD1 matches at 8 bases. J lost 6 bases, V lost 3 bases, and 3 bases had no gene match. This CDR3 spans 14 amino acids. Germline V lookup: CDR1 MGHDK, CDR2 SYGVNS. CDR3 loop: CASSDRGLAGELFF. The CDR3 nucleotides are TGTGCCAGCAGTGACAGGGGGCTGGCCGGGGAGCTGTTTTTT. The full variable domain, rest sourced from reference TRBV25-1 and TRBJ2-2, is EADIYQTPRYLVIGTGKKITLECSQTMGHDKMYWYQQDPGMELHLIHYSYGVNSTEKGDLSSESTVSRIRTEHFPLTLESARPSHTSQYLCASSDRGLAGELFFGEGSRLTVL.

The chain carries TRBV11-2 and TRBJ2-1; D gene unclear. CDR3 size: 14 residues. Germline V gene data show CDR1 as SGHAT and CDR2 as FQNNGV. V was shortened by 3 bases and J by 8 bases, with 14 bases between the two germline ends. CDR3 sequence reads: CASSLRRLEYEQFF. DNA of the CDR3: TGTGCCAGCAGCTTGAGACGGTTGGAATATGAGCAGTTCTTC.

The rearrangement uses TRBV6-1 and TRBJ2-7, with D perhaps TRBD1 (6 bases). V shed 8 bases and J shed 5 bases, with 22 bases lying between them. Per germline, CDR1 MNHNS and CDR2 SASEGT. The CDR3 covers 15 residues. The CDR3 here is CASLVAHGTLNEQYF. The CDR3 nucleotides are TGTGCCAGCCTCGTAGCCCACGGGACACTAAACGAGCAGTACTTC.

V is TRBV9 and J is TRBJ2-2; TRBD1 agrees at 8 bases. The germline V gene has CDR1 SGDLS and CDR2 YYNGEE. After removal of 3 bases from V and 4 bases from J, the junction contained 14 bases not matched to a gene. The CDR3 length is 18 residues. CDR3 region: CASSAPPGTGIGTGELFF. For the CDR3, the DNA is TGTGCCAGCAGCGCCCCACCCGGGACAGGTATCGGCACCGGGGAGCTGTTTTTT.

The chain uses TRBV5-1 and TRBJ1-1, with 7 bases lining up with TRBD1. The CDR3 length is 16 residues. CDR1 and CDR2 from the germline V gene are SGHRS and YFSETQ. After removal of 0 bases from V and 2 bases from J, the junction contained 7 bases not matched to a gene. In DNA, the CDR3 is TGCGCCAGCAGCTTGGGTCCCCAGGGGGTAAACACTGAAGCTTTCTTT. Amino acid sequence: CASSLGPQGVNTEAFF.

The chain employs TRBV19 and TRBJ2-1; TRBD1 is a possible D gene (6 bases). This CDR3 has 13 residues. Trimming left V 6 bases short and J 12 bases short, with 18 bases between. The V gene's germline CDR1 is LNHDA and CDR2 SQIVND (reference sequence). The CDR3 reads CASSQRRDTAQFF. The CDR3 coding sequence is TGTGCCAGTAGCCAACGAAGGGACACCGCGCAGTTCTTC.

The chain carries TRBV5-1 and TRBJ2-3, with D perhaps TRBD2 (5 bases). V was cut by 0 bases and J by 0 bases, with 8 bases left in between. From germline, CDR1 is SGHRS and CDR2 YFSETQ. CDR3 length: 15 amino acids. The CDR3 reads CASSLVTGSTDTQYF. Here the CDR3 DNA reads TGCGCCAGCAGCTTGGTTACGGGGAGCACAGATACGCAGTATTTT.

Here the CDR3 DNA reads TGTGCCAGCAGGGGCTGGGGGGACACTGAAGCTTTCTTT. It translates to CASRGWGDTEAFF. The rearrangement joins TRBV6-5 to TRBJ1-1; D may be TRBD1 (5 bases). The CDR3 contains 13 residues. The ends were cut back, 6 bases at V and 3 bases at J, with 11 bases in the middle. Per germline, CDR1 MNHEY and CDR2 SVGAGI.

This chain uses TRBV4-2 with TRBJ1-1, with D hard to call. V lost 0 bases and J lost 0, with 5 bases in between. This CDR3 has 14 residues. Germline values: CDR1 LGHNA, CDR2 YNFKEQ. The CDR3 protein is CASSQDSVNTEAFF. CDR3 bases: TGTGCCAGCAGCCAAGATTCGGTGAACACTGAAGCTTTCTTT.

The chain recombines TRBV5-1 with TRBJ2-1; TRBD2 agrees at 7 bases. The V gene's germline CDR1 is SGHRS and CDR2 YFSETQ. The CDR3 consists of 15 residues. V shed 6 bases, J shed 2 bases, and the junction held 8 bases outside the gene matches. The CDR3 sequence: CASTFGGGPYNEQFF. The CDR3 coding sequence is TGCGCCAGCACCTTTGGGGGGGGTCCCTACAATGAGCAGTTCTTC.

The rearrangement joins TRBV27 to TRBJ2-7, with a weak D call TRBD2 (5 bases). Germline values: CDR1 MNHEY, CDR2 SMNVEV (reference sequence). The CDR3 spans 16 residues. V was pared by 5 bases and J by 6 bases, with 23 bases between. The CDR3 region is CASSLPRERVTLEQYF. In nucleotides, the CDR3 is TGTGCCAGCAGTCTCCCAAGGGAGCGAGTGACCCTCGAGCAGTACTTC.

The chain has TRBV7-3 and TRBJ2-3, with a possible D match to TRBD2 (6 bases). With 5 bases removed from V and 2 bases from J, the gap between germline ends came to 14 bases. CDR3 length: 15 residues. In germline, CDR1 is SGHTA, CDR2 FQGTGA. The CDR3 sequence: CASSPTGLHTDTQYF. CDR3 DNA: TGTGCCAGCAGCCCCACGGGACTCCACACAGATACGCAGTATTTT.

The chain employs TRBV30 and TRBJ2-3; D is possibly TRBD2 (5 bases). There are 18 residues in the CDR3. The germline V and J ends were trimmed by 3 bases and 1 base, with 23 bases remaining between them. Germline loops: CDR1 GTSNPN, CDR2 SVGIG (reference sequence). CDR3 protein: CAWSDPGRRWGGTDTQYF. The CDR3 nucleotides read TGTGCCTGGAGCGATCCGGGGAGACGGTGGGGTGGCACAGATACGCAGTATTTT. Full variable domain (remainder filled in from reference TRBV30 and TRBJ2-3): SQTIHQWPATLVQPVGSPLSLECTVEGTSNPNLYWYRQAAGRGLQLLFYSVGIGQISSEVPQNLSASRPQDRQFILSSKKLLLSDSGFYLCAWSDPGRRWGGTDTQYFGPGTRLTVL.

The V and J genes are TRBV12-5 and TRBJ2-2; 11 bases are a match to TRBD2. CDR1 and CDR2 (germline): LGHNT, FRNRAP. The CDR3 runs to 22 residues. The V gene end was trimmed by 1 base and the J gene end by 7 bases; junction bases not matched to a gene: 23. CDR3: CASGLGRVGRLTSGSGLGELFF. The CDR3 coding sequence is TGTGCTAGTGGTTTGGGACGTGTAGGTAGGCTTACTAGCGGGAGTGGCCTCGGGGAGCTGTTTTTT.

This clone showed up just once. This rearrangement joins TRBV7-8 to TRBJ1-2; D unresolved. The ends were cut back, 5 bases at V and 4 bases at J, with 14 bases in the middle. The V gene's germline CDR1 is SGHVS and CDR2 FQNEAQ. The CDR3 sequence is 14 residues long. The CDR3 sequence: CASSAYTVGYGYTF. The DNA of the CDR3 is TGTGCCAGCAGCGCCTACACGGTCGGCTATGGCTACACCTTC.

As for this clone: One junction end does not reproduce the germline sequence, and a read error may be involved. This chain connects TRBV19 to TRBJ2-1; D gene unclear. The germline CDR1 and CDR2 sequences are LNHDA and SQIVND (reference sequence). This CDR3 has 12 amino acids. The CDR3 DNA follows: TGTGCCTGTAGTCGGCCTTACAATGAGCAGTTCTTC. As protein: CACSRPYNEQFF. Full variable domain (outside the CDR3, taken from reference TRBV19 and TRBJ2-1): DGGITQSPKYLFRKEGQNVTLSCEQNLNHDAMYWYRQDPGQGLRLIYYSQIVNDFQKGDIAEGYSVSREKKESFPLTVTSAQKNPTAFYLCACSRPYNEQFFGPGTRLTVL.

The V gene is TRBV11-2, the J gene TRBJ1-2; D might be TRBD1 (6 bases). Germline V lookup: CDR1 SGHAT, CDR2 FQNNGV. V dropped 5 bases and J dropped 4 bases, with 17 bases sitting between them. This CDR3 is built from 15 residues. This chain's CDR3 is CASSPRGPTFYGYTF. In DNA, the CDR3 is TGTGCCAGCAGCCCCAGGGGTCCCACCTTCTATGGCTACACCTTC.